Sequencing of this TCR beta chain was carried out in a study of cytomegalovirus exposure and HLA in healthy donors. Notes on the study in general: Likely technical artifact: a cluster of highly shared sequence variants. In a later analysis, across HLA loci, associated TCR counts were highest for DRB1, lowest for HLA-C.

With V trimmed by 3 bases and J by 4 bases, 4 bases remained unmatched. The CDR3 has 15 residues. Germline values: CDR1 SGHTA, CDR2 FQGNSA. This clone was counted only a few times. The antigen remains undetermined. PCR used 60 Vbeta primers and 13 Jbeta primers. TCRdb's copy holds only in-frame clones and misses some; the assay was immunoSEQ multiplex PCR. The repertoire includes around 40,000 clones, around 64% of them detected once, and 8% to 9.5% sits in the top ten. The source of this sequence is a human donor in good health. The rearrangement joins TRBV7-2 to TRBJ2-3; 10 bases fit TRBD2. The sequencing sample was made of PBMCs. The CDR3, as DNA: TGTGCCAGCAGCTTGGCTAGCGGGGGATCAGATACGCAGTATTTT. Translated: CASSLASGGSDTQYF.